Listed below are T cell receptor beta chains from one sample, sequenced in a study of T-cell reconstitution after alpha-beta-depleted transplantation in children. TCRdb reprocessed the PCR reads via MiXCR and lists one record per CDR3 protein. The table includes about 460,000 distinct CDR3 sequences, roughly a tenth detected once. The sample consisted of PBMCs, taken before TCRalphabeta/CD19-depleted stem cell transplant. The receptor set was obtained from a child aged 2 to 10 with inherited bone marrow failure, due to receive a stem cell transplant. Each CDR3 is given with its conserved first and last residue. The order of the fields is clone size, D gene, J gene, CDR3 length, V gene, CDR3 protein, CDR3 DNA. The D gene is left open where the match is weak. Size values are once, few and many counts, or a class for expanded clones, and some rows have none.

>many|TRBD1|TRBJ2-3|13|TRBV29-1
CSARTGGTDTQYF
TGCAGCGCCAGGACAGGGGGAACAGATACGCAGTATTTT
>many|NA|TRBJ2-5|12|TRBV29-1
CSARSGSETQYF
TGCAGCGCCCGATCAGGATCGGAGACCCAGTACTTC
>many|NA|TRBJ2-4|19|TRBV3-1
CASSQGQGSVMVAKNIQYF
TGTGCCAGCAGCCAAGGGCAGGGGTCGGTGATGGTAGCCAAAAACATTCAGTACTTC
>many|NA|TRBJ1-1|14|TRBV29-1
CSVGGGLTNTEAFF
TGCAGCGTTGGTGGGGGCTTAACGAACACTGAAGCTTTCTTT
>many|NA|TRBJ2-1|11|TRBV5-1
CASHQGSEQFF
TGCGCCAGCCATCAGGGGTCAGAGCAGTTCTTC
>few|NA|TRBJ2-2|14|TRBV12-3/TRBV12-4
CASSAGFPTGELFF
TGTGCCAGCAGTGCAGGGTTCCCCACCGGGGAGCTGTTTTTT
>many|NA|TRBJ2-7|13|TRBV5-1
CASSPGAGDEQYF
TGCGCCAGCAGCCCGGGCGCAGGGGACGAGCAGTACTTC
>many|NA|TRBJ2-7|15|TRBV3-1
CASSQESLATYEQYF
TGTGCCAGCAGCCAAGAGTCACTAGCAACCTACGAGCAGTACTTC
>NA|TRBD2|TRBJ2-7|15|TRBV4-3
CASSQYAGGSREQYF
TGCGCCAGCAGCCAATACGCGGGAGGGTCTCGGGAGCAGTACTTC
>many|NA|TRBJ2-7|17|TRBV29-1
CSVGGFPGTGFIYEQYF
TGCAGCGTTGGGGGTTTTCCCGGAACGGGGTTTATCTACGAGCAGTACTTC
>many|NA|TRBJ2-7|12|TRBV12-3/TRBV12-4
CASSFGFYEQYF
TGTGCCAGCAGTTTTGGATTCTACGAGCAGTACTTC
>many|NA|TRBJ2-3|14|TRBV5-1
CASSLAQGTDTQYF
TGCGCCAGCAGCTTGGCACAGGGAACAGATACGCAGTATTTT
>many|TRBD2|TRBJ2-5|16|TRBV28
CASSRSVRGGQETQYF
TGTGCCAGCAGTCGCTCGGTTCGGGGGGGCCAAGAGACCCAGTACTTC
>few|NA|TRBJ2-7|15|TRBV5-6
CASSPVGTGPYEQYF
TGTGCCAGCAGCCCGGTGGGGACTGGACCCTACGAGCAGTACTTC
>many|NA|TRBJ2-3|14|TRBV20-1
CSASPPNGGDTQYF
TGCAGTGCCTCGCCGCCGAATGGGGGGGATACGCAGTATTTT
>many|TRBD1|TRBJ2-1|15|TRBV11-2
CASSFNGDRGTGQFF
TGTGCCAGCAGCTTTAATGGGGACAGGGGCACGGGGCAGTTCTTC
>few|NA|TRBJ2-2|15|TRBV20-1
CSASRWGRNTGELFF
TGCAGTGCTAGTCGCTGGGGGCGGAACACCGGGGAGCTGTTTTTT
>NA|NA|TRBJ2-5|18|TRBV19
CASSRRGGTGVYGETQYF
TGTGCCAGTAGTAGAAGAGGGGGTACGGGTGTGTATGGAGAGACCCAGTACTTC
>few|NA|TRBJ2-3|13|TRBV20-1
CSARVGFTDTQYF
TGCAGTGCTAGAGTAGGGTTCACAGATACGCAGTATTTT
>few|NA|TRBJ2-2|17|TRBV3-1
CASSQVLVLVNTGELFF
TGTGCCAGCAGCCAAGTTCTAGTACTTGTGAACACCGGGGAGCTGTTTTTT